Listed below are T cell receptor beta chains from one sample, sequenced in a study of early T cells in non-severe SARS-CoV-2 infection. TCRdb fed the 5' RACE reads into MiXCR, producing one record per CDR3 protein. The sample contains around 88,000 distinct CDR3 sequences, 13% to 15% of which appear only once. Input material: whole blood. These receptors were obtained from an adult who was a healthcare worker with PCR-confirmed SARS-CoV-2 infection or an uninfected control (not recorded which). Both conserved end residues are part of each CDR3. The D gene is left open where the match is weak. Clone size, where shown, is once, few, many, or a class for clones that have expanded.

TRBV12-3/TRBV12-4	TRBD1	few	TRBJ2-2	CASTQTGTGFLRKSGELFF	TGTGCCAGCACCCAAACCGGGACAGGGTTTTTGAGGAAATCCGGGGAGCTGTTTTTT
TRBV5-8	-	-	TRBJ2-7	CASSLARPPISYEQYF	TGTGCCAGCAGCTTGGCCAGACCCCCCATATCCTACGAGCAGTACTTC
TRBV12-3/TRBV12-4	TRBD2	few	TRBJ2-2	CASSSLAGGELFF	TGTGCCAGCAGTTCCCTAGCGGGAGGGGAGCTGTTTTTT
TRBV7-2	-	medium-sized	TRBJ2-7	CASSNPGAGEQYF	TGTGCCAGCAGCAACCCGGGGGCGGGTGAGCAGTACTTC
TRBV5-6	-	few	TRBJ2-5	CASSLEPSRETQYF	TGTGCCAGCAGCCTCGAACCCTCGCGAGAGACCCAGTACTTC
TRBV20-1	-	-	TRBJ2-3	CSARDAERGTDTQYF	TGCAGTGCTAGAGATGCAGAACGGGGCACAGATACGCAGTATTTT
TRBV11-2	TRBD2	few	TRBJ2-7	CASSLVAAGLANEQYF	TGTGCCAGCAGCTTAGTAGCCGCCGGACTAGCGAACGAGCAGTACTTC
TRBV19	-	few	TRBJ1-2	CASSIPAPWGYTF	TGTGCCAGTAGTATCCCAGCGCCTTGGGGCTACACCTTC
TRBV3-1	-	few	TRBJ2-1	CASSEDESKTSSYNEQFF	TGTGCCAGCAGCGAGGATGAATCTAAAACGAGCTCCTACAATGAGCAGTTCTTC
TRBV20-1	-	-	TRBJ1-4	CSASNNNEKLFF	TGCAGTGCTAGTAATAATAATGAAAAACTGTTTTTT
TRBV7-8	TRBD2	few	TRBJ2-7	CASSLAEREGHEQYF	TGTGCCAGCAGCTTAGCGGAGCGGGAGGGCCACGAGCAGTACTTC
TRBV29-1	-	-	TRBJ2-7	CSVGATGSDEQYF	TGCAGCGTTGGGGCAACAGGGTCGGACGAGCAGTACTTC
TRBV18	-	-	TRBJ1-1	CASSPGVPGAGDEAFF	TGTGCCAGCTCACCAGGTGTTCCGGGGGCGGGAGATGAAGCTTTCTTT
TRBV12-3/TRBV12-4	-	few	TRBJ2-7	CASSLTGPYEQYF	TGTGCCAGCAGTTTGACAGGACCCTACGAGCAGTACTTC
TRBV12-3/TRBV12-4	TRBD1	few	TRBJ2-7	CASSGTGGSYEQYF	TGTGCCAGCAGCGGGACAGGGGGTAGTTACGAGCAGTACTTC
TRBV6-5	-	-	TRBJ2-1	CASRSARDYNEQFF	TGTGCCAGCAGGTCCGCTAGAGATTACAATGAGCAGTTCTTC
TRBV27	TRBD2	-	TRBJ2-4	CASARGTGGTKNIQYF	TGTGCCAGCGCCCGGGGAACGGGGGGAACCAAAAACATTCAGTACTTC
TRBV20-1	TRBD2	few	TRBJ2-7	CSARDQWLAGGYEQYF	TGCAGTGCTAGAGATCAGTGGCTAGCGGGAGGTTATGAGCAGTACTTC
TRBV18	TRBD1	many	TRBJ1-2	CASSPGGGGYTF	TGTGCCAGCTCACCGGGAGGGGGCGGCTACACCTTC
TRBV6-5	TRBD1	-	TRBJ2-7	CASSPVNRGYEQYF	TGTGCCAGCAGCCCGGTTAACAGGGGCTACGAGCAGTACTTC
TRBV6-6	-	-	TRBJ2-7	CASSRATLGNEQYF	TGTGCCAGCAGCCGGGCCACCCTAGGGAACGAGCAGTACTTC
TRBV29-1	TRBD1	-	TRBJ1-2	CSVISSESGQAAANYGYTF	TGCAGCGTAATTTCTAGCGAATCGGGACAGGCGGCCGCTAACTATGGCTACACCTTC
TRBV9	TRBD1	-	TRBJ1-5	CASSEGDRAFQPQHF	TGTGCCAGCAGCGAAGGGGACAGGGCGTTTCAGCCCCAGCATTTT
TRBV18	-	few	TRBJ1-2	CASSPNGGEPYGYTF	TGTGCCAGCTCTCCCAACGGAGGGGAGCCCTATGGCTACACCTTC
TRBV6-6	-	few	TRBJ1-2	CASSTPTGSGYGYTF	TGTGCCAGCAGCACTCCCACAGGGTCGGGCTATGGCTACACCTTC
TRBV11-2	TRBD2	few	TRBJ2-1	CASRAPGLAANEQFF	TGTGCCAGCAGGGCCCCAGGACTAGCGGCCAATGAGCAGTTCTTC
TRBV5-1	-	-	TRBJ2-7	CASSLEGLGYEQYF	TGCGCCAGCAGCTTGGAAGGCCTTGGCTACGAGCAGTACTTC
TRBV15	-	many	TRBJ2-2	CATSKSGELFF	TGTGCCACCAGCAAGTCCGGGGAGCTGTTTTTT
TRBV5-1	TRBD2	few	TRBJ2-1	CASSLTSVNNEQFF	TGCGCCAGCAGCTTGACTAGCGTAAACAATGAGCAGTTCTTC
TRBV5-6	-	few	TRBJ1-1	CASSWVAGRVAEAFF	TGTGCCAGCAGCTGGGTGGCCGGGAGAGTGGCTGAAGCTTTCTTT
TRBV28	-	many	TRBJ2-6	CASSPRTGKGAGANVLTF	TGTGCCAGCAGTCCTCGTACAGGGAAAGGTGCTGGGGCCAACGTCCTGACTTTC
TRBV9	-	few	TRBJ1-1	CASSVYSGEPEAFF	TGTGCCAGCAGCGTTTATTCCGGCGAACCTGAAGCTTTCTTT
TRBV9	TRBD2	-	TRBJ2-7	CASSSRTSESSEQYF	TGTGCCAGCAGCTCCCGGACTAGCGAATCGTCTGAGCAGTACTTC
TRBV19	TRBD2	-	TRBJ2-2	CASGLAGGPPGELFF	TGTGCCAGCGGACTAGCGGGAGGCCCCCCCGGGGAGCTGTTTTTT
TRBV6-4	TRBD1	-	TRBJ2-3	CASKNRGLGTDTQYF	TGTGCCAGCAAGAACAGGGGGCTAGGGACAGATACGCAGTATTTT
TRBV15	-	-	TRBJ2-1	CATSRGEGQWHEQFF	TGTGCCACCAGCAGGGGCGAAGGCCAATGGCATGAGCAGTTCTTC
TRBV27	TRBD1	-	TRBJ2-2	CASSHRGYTGELYF	TGTGCCAGCAGTCACAGGGGTTACACCGGGGAGCTGTATTTT
TRBV27	-	-	TRBJ2-4	CATPRIIRSKNIQYF	TGTGCCACCCCGCGGATTATTCGGTCCAAAAACATTCAGTACTTC
TRBV20-1	-	-	TRBJ2-7	CSAKGDLRGYEQYF	TGCAGTGCTAAAGGGGACCTCAGGGGCTACGAGCAGTACTTC
TRBV19	TRBD1	-	TRBJ1-6	CASSQETGGYNSPLHF	TGTGCCAGTAGCCAAGAGACAGGGGGGTATAATTCACCCCTCCACTTT
TRBV1	-	many	TRBJ2-2	CTSSPRQENTGELFF	TGCACCAGCAGCCCGCGCCAGGAGAACACCGGGGAGCTGTTTTTT
TRBV6-5	-	-	TRBJ2-7	CASRRAGEQYF	TGTGCCAGCAGACGGGCGGGCGAGCAGTACTTC
TRBV7-8	-	few	TRBJ2-7	CASSPLRGTSSYEQYF	TGTGCCAGCAGCCCCCTAAGGGGAACTAGCTCCTACGAGCAGTACTTC
TRBV20-1	-	few	TRBJ2-5	CSARDSRREWQETQYF	TGCAGTGCTAGAGATAGCAGGAGGGAGTGGCAAGAGACCCAGTACTTC
TRBV7-6	-	-	TRBJ1-1	CASSLMIDRVTEAFF	TGTGCCAGCAGCCTTATGATAGACCGCGTCACTGAAGCTTTCTTT
TRBV6-5	TRBD1	few	TRBJ2-1	CASSWTGEDNEQFF	TGTGCCAGCAGTTGGACAGGGGAAGACAATGAGCAGTTCTTC
TRBV27	-	-	TRBJ2-5	CASSLFPRQVLDF	TGTGCCAGCAGTTTATTCCCGAGGCAGGTCTTGGACTTC
TRBV13	-	-	TRBJ2-5	CASSRVQAGETQYF	TGTGCCAGCAGCCGAGTTCAGGCGGGAGAGACCCAGTACTTC
TRBV5-1	-	many	TRBJ2-7	CASSPDLAYEQYF	TGCGCCAGCAGCCCGGACCTCGCCTACGAGCAGTACTTC
TRBV11-3	-	few	TRBJ2-2	CASSEDGAGELFF	TGTGCCAGCAGCGAGGACGGCGCCGGGGAGCTGTTTTTT
TRBV7-2	TRBD2	many	TRBJ2-3	CASSRGLAGLSDTQYF	TGTGCCAGCAGCCGCGGACTAGCGGGTTTGTCAGATACGCAGTATTTT